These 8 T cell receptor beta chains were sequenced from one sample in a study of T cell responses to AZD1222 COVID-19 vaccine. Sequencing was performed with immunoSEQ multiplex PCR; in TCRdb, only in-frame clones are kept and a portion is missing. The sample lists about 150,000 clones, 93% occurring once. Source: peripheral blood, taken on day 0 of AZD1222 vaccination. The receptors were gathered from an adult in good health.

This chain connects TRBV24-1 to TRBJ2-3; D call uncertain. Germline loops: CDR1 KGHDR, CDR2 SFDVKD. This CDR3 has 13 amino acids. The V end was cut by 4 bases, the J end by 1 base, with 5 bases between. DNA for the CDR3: TGTGCCACCAGTGAAGACGGCACAGATACGCAGTATTTT. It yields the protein CATSEDGTDTQYF.

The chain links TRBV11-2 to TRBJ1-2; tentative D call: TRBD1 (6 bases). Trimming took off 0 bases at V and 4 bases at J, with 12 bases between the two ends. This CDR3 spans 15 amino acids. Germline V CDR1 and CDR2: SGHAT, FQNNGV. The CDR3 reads CASSLDPGQFYGYTF. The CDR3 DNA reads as TGTGCCAGCAGCTTAGACCCAGGACAGTTCTATGGCTACACCTTC.

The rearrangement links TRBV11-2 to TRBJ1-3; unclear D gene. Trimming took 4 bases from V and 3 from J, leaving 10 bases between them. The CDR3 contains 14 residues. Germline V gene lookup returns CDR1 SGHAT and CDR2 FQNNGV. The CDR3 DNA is TGTGCCAGCAGCTCTCTGTTAGTTGGAAACACCATATATTTT. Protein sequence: CASSSLLVGNTIYF.

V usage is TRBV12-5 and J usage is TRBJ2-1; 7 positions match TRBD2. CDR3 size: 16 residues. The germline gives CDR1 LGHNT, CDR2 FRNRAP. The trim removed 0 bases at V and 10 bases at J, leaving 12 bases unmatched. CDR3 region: CASGLVLGTKKLEQFF. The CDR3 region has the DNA TGTGCTAGTGGTTTGGTACTGGGGACTAAAAAGCTCGAGCAGTTCTTC.

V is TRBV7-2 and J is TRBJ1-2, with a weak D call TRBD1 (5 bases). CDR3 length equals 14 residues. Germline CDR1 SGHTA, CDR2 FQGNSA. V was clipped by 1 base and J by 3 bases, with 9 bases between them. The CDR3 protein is CASSLGQGDYGYTF. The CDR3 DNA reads TGTGCCAGCAGCTTAGGGCAGGGAGACTATGGCTACACCTTC.

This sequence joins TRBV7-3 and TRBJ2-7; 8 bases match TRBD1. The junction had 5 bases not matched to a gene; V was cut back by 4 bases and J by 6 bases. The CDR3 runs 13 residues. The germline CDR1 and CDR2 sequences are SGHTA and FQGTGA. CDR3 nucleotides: TGTGCCAGCAGCTCCGGACAGGGCGGCGAGCAGTACTTC. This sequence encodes CASSSGQGGEQYF.

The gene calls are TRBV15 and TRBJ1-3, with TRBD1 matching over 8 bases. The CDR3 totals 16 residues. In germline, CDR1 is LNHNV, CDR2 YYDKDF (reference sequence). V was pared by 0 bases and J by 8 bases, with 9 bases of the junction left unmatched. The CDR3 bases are TGTGCCACCAGCAGAGATGGGGGACAGGAGACGGACACCATATATTTT. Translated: CATSRDGGQETDTIYF.

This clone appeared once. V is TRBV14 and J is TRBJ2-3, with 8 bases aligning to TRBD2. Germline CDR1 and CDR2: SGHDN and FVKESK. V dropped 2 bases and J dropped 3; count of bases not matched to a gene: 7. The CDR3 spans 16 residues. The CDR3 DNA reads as TGTGCCAGCAGCCAACCGATGATAGCGGGGACAGATACGCAGTATTTT. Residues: CASSQPMIAGTDTQYF. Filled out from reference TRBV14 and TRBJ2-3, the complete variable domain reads EAGVTQFPSHSVIEKGQTVTLRCDPISGHDNLYWYRRVMGKEIKFLLHFVKESKQDESGMPNNRFLAERTGGTYSTLKVQPAELEDSGVYFCASSQPMIAGTDTQYFGPGTRLTVL.